Presented here are 2 T cell receptor beta chains from one specimen sequenced in a study of blood T cell repertoires in COVID-19. Data came from immunoSEQ multiplex PCR; TCRdb stores just in-frame clones and leaves some out. The data show 300,000 to 350,000 clones, roughly 89% seen once. Sequencing input: PBMCs or T cells enriched from blood (not recorded which). The source is a woman aged 30 to 39 who had recovered from COVID-19.

The CDR3 DNA reads TGTGCCAGCAGCTTTTCAGGCAGGGATCGTGGCTACACCTTC. This codes for CASSFSGRDRGYTF. This chain links TRBV7-2 with TRBJ1-2; tentative D call: TRBD1 (5 bases). The CDR3 totals 14 residues. Looked up from germline, CDR1 is SGHTA and CDR2 is FQGNSA. V dropped 3 bases and J dropped 7 bases, with 15 bases sitting between them.

The chain couples TRBV7-2 to TRBJ2-7, with 7 bases matching TRBD2. CDR1 SGHTA and CDR2 FQGNSA come from the germline V gene. The CDR3 has 13 amino acids. The V segment lost 5 bases and the J segment 6 bases; nucleotides outside the gene matches: 7. CDR3 sequence: CASSPFTGGEQYF. CDR3 nucleotide sequence: TGTGCCAGCAGCCCCTTTACGGGGGGCGAGCAGTACTTC.